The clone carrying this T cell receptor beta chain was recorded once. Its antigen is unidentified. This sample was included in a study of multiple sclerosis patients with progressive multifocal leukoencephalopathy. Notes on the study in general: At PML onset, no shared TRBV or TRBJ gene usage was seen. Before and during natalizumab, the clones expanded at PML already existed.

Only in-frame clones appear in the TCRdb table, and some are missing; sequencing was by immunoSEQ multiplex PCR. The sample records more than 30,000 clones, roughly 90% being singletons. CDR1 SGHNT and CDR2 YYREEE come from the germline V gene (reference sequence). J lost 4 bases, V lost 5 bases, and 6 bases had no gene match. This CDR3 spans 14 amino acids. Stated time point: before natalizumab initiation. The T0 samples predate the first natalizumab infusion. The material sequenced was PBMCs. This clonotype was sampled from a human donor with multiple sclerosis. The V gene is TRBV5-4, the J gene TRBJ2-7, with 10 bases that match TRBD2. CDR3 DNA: TGTGCCAGCAGTCTAGCGGGAGCTATGTACGAGCAGTACTTC. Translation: CASSLAGAMYEQYF. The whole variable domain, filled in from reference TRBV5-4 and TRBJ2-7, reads ETGVTQSPTHLIKTRGQQVTLRCSSQSGHNTVSWYQQALGQGPQFIFQYYREEENGRGNFPPRFSGLQFPNYSSELNVNALELDDSALYLCASSLAGAMYEQYFGPGTRLTVT.